This is a list of T cell receptor beta chains from one sample in a study of cytomegalovirus exposure and HLA in healthy donors. TCRdb's table, derived via immunoSEQ multiplex PCR, lists solely in-frame clones and lacks some. The repertoire holds under 200,000 clones, with about four fifths as singletons. The sample taken for sequencing was PBMCs. The receptor set was obtained from a girl under 18 in good health and CMV-seropositive. Both conserved end residues are part of each CDR3. A D gene is named only where the DNA matches it firmly. The size entry is marked missing in some rows and otherwise reads once, few, many or a size class.

len,d_gene,v_gene,j_gene,abundance,CDR3aa,CDR3nt
18,TRBD2,TRBV4-1,TRBJ2-7,-,CASSQVSFGTSGSYEQYF,TGCGCCAGCAGCCAAGTGTCGTTTGGGACTAGCGGCTCCTACGAGCAGTACTTC
12,-,TRBV2,TRBJ2-7,-,CASSEWANEQYF,TGTGCCAGCAGTGAATGGGCAAACGAGCAGTACTTC
13,-,TRBV28,TRBJ2-2,-,CASSSTDPGELFF,TGTGCCAGCAGTTCGACAGACCCCGGGGAGCTGTTTTTT
18,TRBD1,TRBV13,TRBJ2-7,-,CASSLWGVWDRESYEQYF,TGTGCCAGCAGCTTATGGGGCGTTTGGGACAGAGAATCCTACGAGCAGTACTTC
14,-,TRBV6-6,TRBJ2-1,-,CASKGQSSYNEQFF,TGTGCCAGCAAGGGGCAGAGCTCCTACAATGAGCAGTTCTTC
16,-,TRBV4-1,TRBJ1-1,-,CASSQSIQVLGTEAFF,TGCGCCAGCAGCCAATCGATACAGGTTCTGGGGACTGAAGCTTTCTTT
13,-,TRBV28,TRBJ1-4,few,CASRRQRNEKLFF,TGTGCCAGCAGGCGACAGCGAAATGAAAAACTGTTTTTT
14,TRBD1,TRBV6-6,TRBJ1-4,-,CASSYVQGEEKLFF,TGTGCCAGCAGTTACGTACAGGGGGAGGAAAAACTGTTTTTT
17,TRBD1,TRBV5-1,TRBJ1-3,once,CASSLGRQGYSGNTIYF,TGCGCCAGCAGCTTGGGCCGACAGGGTTACTCTGGAAACACCATATATTTT
15,TRBD2,TRBV10-2,TRBJ2-5,-,CASRLTSSGQETQYF,TGCGCCAGCAGACTCACCTCTAGCGGACAAGAGACCCAGTACTTC
18,-,TRBV2,TRBJ1-1,-,CASSERSGALSLNTEAFF,TGTGCCAGCAGTGAACGTTCAGGGGCCCTCTCCCTTAACACTGAAGCTTTCTTT
17,TRBD1,TRBV9,TRBJ2-2,-,CASSVASTGGENGELFF,TGTGCCAGCAGCGTAGCTTCGACAGGGGGCGAGAACGGGGAGCTGTTTTTT
13,TRBD2,TRBV28,TRBJ2-7,-,CASSWASGYEQYF,TGTGCCAGCAGTTGGGCTAGCGGGTACGAGCAGTACTTC
16,-,TRBV18,TRBJ2-3,few,CASSPSTDISTDTQYF,TGTGCCAGCTCACCATCGACAGACATTAGCACAGATACGCAGTATTTT
15,TRBD1,TRBV7-6,TRBJ2-5,once,CASSLVGTGLGTQYF,TGTGCCAGCAGCTTAGTTGGGACAGGCCTAGGCACCCAGTACTTC
15,TRBD1,TRBV5-8,TRBJ1-4,few,CASSIPTGGDEKLFF,TGTGCCAGCAGCATCCCGACAGGGGGGGATGAAAAACTGTTTTTT
17,TRBD1,TRBV27,TRBJ1-2,-,CASSSGTGVAPNYGYTF,TGTGCCAGCAGTTCCGGGACAGGGGTGGCTCCTAACTATGGCTACACCTTC
17,TRBD2,TRBV5-5,TRBJ2-1,-,CASSSGLAGAATREQFF,TGTGCCAGCAGCTCGGGACTAGCGGGAGCAGCCACCAGGGAGCAGTTCTTC
16,-,TRBV7-3,TRBJ2-2,-,CASSPRRGMGGGELFF,TGTGCCAGCAGCCCACGGCGTGGAATGGGAGGCGGGGAGCTGTTTTTT
14,TRBD1,TRBV4-1,TRBJ1-5,-,CASSPTGGGQPQHF,TGCGCCAGCAGCCCGACAGGGGGCGGACAGCCCCAGCATTTT
15,TRBD2,TRBV10-3,TRBJ2-1,-,CAIMTSGSSYNEQFF,TGTGCCATCATGACTAGCGGAAGCTCCTACAATGAGCAGTTCTTC
11,-,TRBV30,TRBJ1-1,-,CAWSGSPEAFF,TGTGCCTGGAGCGGGTCCCCTGAAGCTTTCTTT
12,-,TRBV29-1,TRBJ2-3,-,CSVDRGTDTQYF,TGCAGCGTTGATCGAGGCACAGATACGCAGTATTTT
18,TRBD1,TRBV7-8,TRBJ2-4,-,CASSYPPGTEVAKNIQYF,TGTGCCAGCAGCTACCCACCCGGGACAGAGGTAGCCAAAAACATTCAGTACTTC
14,-,TRBV6-7,TRBJ1-3,-,CASSLDRKGNTIYF,TGTGCCAGCAGTCTGGACAGAAAAGGAAACACCATATATTTT
16,TRBD2,TRBV2,TRBJ2-1,-,CASSGASGDSYNEQFF,TGTGCCAGCAGTGGTGCTAGCGGGGACTCCTACAATGAGCAGTTCTTC